One sample yielded the 7 T cell receptor beta chains listed below, sequenced in a study of CXCR3-negative and CXCR3-positive naive CD8 T cells. UMI-labeled TRB cDNA libraries were prepared by 5' RACE. TCRdb reworked the 5' RACE reads into one entry per CDR3 protein, no DNA. This table holds around 90,000 distinct CDR3 sequences. The sequenced sample consisted of naive CXCR3- CD8+ T cells from blood. The subset here: CD45RO-CCR7+CD27+CD95- naive CD8+ T cells lacking CXCR3 (TNR3-). All receptors derive from a human donor in good health. Some clones in this sample may be carry-over from other donors' samples.

The chain uses TRBV28 and TRBJ2-2; TCRdb's D gene call, TRBD2, goes unchecked for lack of DNA. The CDR3 spans 13 residues. The germline V gene has CDR1 MDHEN and CDR2 SYDVKM. The CDR3 sequence is CASDSGPTGELFF.

The chain couples TRBV19 to TRBJ1-5; TCRdb calls TRBD1, which cannot be checked without DNA. The CDR3 spans 15 residues. Germline V gives CDR1 LNHDA, CDR2 SQIVND (reference sequence). CDR3 residues: CASSIWTGGNQPQHF.

This rearrangement joins TRBV7-2 to TRBJ1-1; with no DNA, the TCRdb D assignment of TRBD1 cannot be verified. CDR1 and CDR2 from the germline V gene are SGHTA and FQGNSA. The CDR3 totals 16 residues. The CDR3 sequence is CASSLGPGFMNTEAFF.

The CDR3 spells CASSPPGQGFPGELFF. The chain joins TRBV27 to TRBJ2-2; TCRdb reports TRBD1, a call that lacks DNA to check it against. This CDR3 is built from 16 residues. Germline CDR1 MNHEY, CDR2 SMNVEV (reference sequence).

This chain links TRBV5-5 with TRBJ2-1. Looked up from germline, CDR1 is SGHKS and CDR2 is YYEKEE (reference sequence). The CDR3 loop spans 15 amino acids. CDR3 residues: CASSYNQVSYNEQFF.

This chain links TRBV18 with TRBJ1-1. Germline V gives CDR1 KGHSH, CDR2 LQKENI. The CDR3 contains 16 residues. CDR3 region: CASSPPGSRSGTEAFF. Looking up the rest from reference TRBV18 and TRBJ1-1 gives the full variable domain: NAGVMQNPRHLVRRRGQEARLRCSPMKGHSHVYWYRQLPEEGLKFMVYLQKENIIDESGMPKERFSAEFPKEGPSILRIQQVVRGDSAAYFCASSPPGSRSGTEAFFGQGTRLTVV.

This chain connects TRBV18 to TRBJ1-5. Germline CDR1 KGHSH, CDR2 LQKENI. The CDR3 runs to 13 residues. The CDR3: CASSPGGLQPQHF. The full variable domain, in which reference TRBV18 and TRBJ1-5 provide the parts outside the CDR3, is NAGVMQNPRHLVRRRGQEARLRCSPMKGHSHVYWYRQLPEEGLKFMVYLQKENIIDESGMPKERFSAEFPKEGPSILRIQQVVRGDSAAYFCASSPGGLQPQHFGDGTRLSIL.